This is a list of T cell receptor beta chains from one sample in a study of regulatory T cells in long-lasting Graves disease. TCRdb analysed the multiplex PCR reads with MiXCR anew, one entry per CDR3 protein. The sample consists of 200,000 to 250,000 distinct CDR3 sequences, around 20% of them appearing once. This specimen consisted of peripheral blood mononuclear cells (PBMCs), obtained at new diagnosis, from a patient treated with antithyroid drugs. The receptor source for this set is a female donor with Graves disease. Each CDR3 is given with its conserved first and last residue. D genes are given only for firm matches. Expanded clones are given a class, and other clones once, few, many or no size at all.

TRBV20-1	many	TRBJ2-1	TRBD2	TGCAGTGCTAGAGACCGGGGACTAGTTGGCGAGCAGTTCTTC	CSARDRGLVGEQFF
TRBV2	NA	TRBJ2-1	TRBD1	TGTGCCAACAGCGAACAGGGGGCCGCATTCTACAATGAGCAGTTCTTC	CANSEQGAAFYNEQFF
TRBV4-3	many	TRBJ2-7	NA	TGCGCCAGCAGCCAAGACCGGAACATCTACGAGCAGTACTTC	CASSQDRNIYEQYF
TRBV11-2	many	TRBJ2-7	NA	TGTGCCAGCAGCTTTAGCCCCGGGGCCTACGAGCAGTACTTC	CASSFSPGAYEQYF
TRBV19	many	TRBJ2-1	TRBD2	TGTGCCAGTAGTAGTAGGACTAGCGGGGGAGGAGGTTATGAGCAGTTCTTC	CASSSRTSGGGGYEQFF
TRBV7-9	many	TRBJ2-3	NA	TGTGCCAGCAGCCCTTGGGGCGTGGGCACAGATACGCAGTATTTT	CASSPWGVGTDTQYF
TRBV4-1	few	TRBJ2-4	NA	TGCGCCAGCAGCCAAGTAGGTGGAGGGCTCAAAAACATTCAGTACTTC	CASSQVGGGLKNIQYF
TRBV12-3/TRBV12-4	many	TRBJ1-6	NA	TGTGCCAGCAGTTTAGGAACCGGGAGGACGAATTCACCCCTCCACTTT	CASSLGTGRTNSPLHF
TRBV13	many	TRBJ2-1	NA	TGTGCCAGCAGCTACCGAGGGGTAACCTCCTACAATGAGCAGTTCTTC	CASSYRGVTSYNEQFF
TRBV20-1	NA	TRBJ2-1	TRBD2	TGCAGTGTTAGGGGACTAGCTGACAATGAGCAGTTCTTC	CSVRGLADNEQFF
TRBV29-1	NA	TRBJ2-2	NA	TGCAGCGGTGGTAGGGGTACCGGGGAGCTGTTTTTT	CSGGRGTGELFF
TRBV20-1	many	TRBJ2-1	TRBD1	TGCAGTGCTGACGGGCGGACAGGGTATGAGCAGTTCTTC	CSADGRTGYEQFF
TRBV20-1	many	TRBJ2-7	NA	TGCAGTGCTTTTCTAGGGCGCCACCCGTACTTC	CSAFLGRHPYF
TRBV15	NA	TRBJ1-5	NA	TGTGCCACCAGCAGAGGGATGAGCAATCAGCCCCAGCATTTT	CATSRGMSNQPQHF
TRBV25-1	NA	TRBJ1-2	NA	TGTGCCAGCAGTGAACCCGGTCTTGGCTACACCTTC	CASSEPGLGYTF
TRBV20-1	many	TRBJ2-7	NA	TGCAGTGCTAGAGACCCCCAGGGACCCTACGAGCAGTACTTC	CSARDPQGPYEQYF
TRBV6-2/TRBV6-3	few	TRBJ2-5	NA	TGTGCCACCGGTTACCGTACGGAGACCCAGTACTTC	CATGYRTETQYF
TRBV11-3	many	TRBJ1-1	NA	TGTGCCAGCAGCTTAAGGTTCGCTGAAGCTTTCTTT	CASSLRFAEAFF
TRBV24-1	few	TRBJ2-2	TRBD2	TGTGCCACCAGTGATTTGGGGGGGACAGGGACTAGCGGAACCACCGGGGAGCTGTTTTTT	CATSDLGGTGTSGTTGELFF
TRBV6-1	few	TRBJ2-1	NA	TGTGCCAGCACCAGGGCACGGGTCGATGAGCAGTTCTTC	CASTRARVDEQFF
TRBV18	many	TRBJ1-2	TRBD1	TGTGCCAGCTCACCACCGACAGGGGTGACTTACGGCTACACCTTC	CASSPPTGVTYGYTF
TRBV20-1	many	TRBJ1-4	NA	TGCAGTGCTAGTCTGGGCCGGGAGGAAAAACTGTTTTTT	CSASLGREEKLFF
TRBV20-1	many	TRBJ2-3	TRBD2	TGCAGTGCTATAGCGGGGGGGACTGAAGATACGCAGTATTTT	CSAIAGGTEDTQYF
TRBV7-9	many	TRBJ2-6	TRBD2	TGTGCCAGCAGCTTAGGGGGGGGACGGAGCTCTGGGGCCAACGTCCTGACTTTC	CASSLGGGRSSGANVLTF
TRBV28	many	TRBJ1-2	NA	TGTGCCAGCAGTTTATCCCGGACAGCTAACTATGGCTACACCTTC	CASSLSRTANYGYTF
TRBV12-3/TRBV12-4	many	TRBJ2-3	NA	TGTGCCAGCAGTGGGGCCGGCGGGACAGATACGCAGTATTTT	CASSGAGGTDTQYF
TRBV2	NA	TRBJ2-5	TRBD2	TGTGCCAGCAGCTCAGAGTGGGACGGACTAGCGGGAGGGCCCGGCCGAGAGACCCAGTACTTC	CASSSEWDGLAGGPGRETQYF
TRBV18	many	TRBJ2-7	NA	TGTGCCAGCTCACCAGGCCAACAGTCCTCCTACGAGCAGTACTTC	CASSPGQQSSYEQYF
TRBV5-1	many	TRBJ1-1	TRBD1	TGCGCCAGCAGCTTAGAGGGACAGATTATGAACACTGAAGCTTTCTTT	CASSLEGQIMNTEAFF
TRBV20-1	many	TRBJ2-7	TRBD1	TGCAGTGCTTCCCCGGGACAGGGGGCGTGGGAGCAGTACTTC	CSASPGQGAWEQYF
TRBV29-1	many	TRBJ2-5	NA	TGCAGCGTTCTTAGACAGCCAAATCAAGAGACCCAGTACTTC	CSVLRQPNQETQYF
TRBV11-2	many	TRBJ1-6	NA	TGTGCCAGCAGCTTAAATAATTCACCCCTCCACTTT	CASSLNNSPLHF